Given below is one T cell receptor beta chain in context. Its target is not known. This specimen comes from a study of PD-1 blockade in classical Hodgkin lymphoma. Between the trimmed V and J ends, which lost 0 bases and 5 bases, there was a span of 16 bases. Germline lookup yields CDR1 SGHVS and CDR2 FNYEAQ. There are 17 residues in the CDR3. Relapse after autologous stem cell transplantation occurred in every patient, and brentuximab vedotin exposure varied. Study-wide points: Prior to therapy, complete responders displayed diversity much like that of newly diagnosed patients. Repertoire differences lack defined causes, possibly disease activity or prior therapy.

Measured with immunoSEQ multiplex PCR; TCRdb has only the in-frame clones, and not every one. Of 50,000 to 75,000 clones listed, around 88% are singletons. The chain recombines TRBV7-6 with TRBJ2-2, with D possibly matching TRBD1 (6 bases). This material consisted of peripheral blood mononuclear cells (PBMCs), taken at baseline. The sequence was collected from a human donor with classical Hodgkin lymphoma. The CDR3 nucleotides read TGTGCCAGCAGCTTAGCTATACAGGGATCGGAGACCGGGGAGCTGTTTTTT. It specifies CASSLAIQGSETGELFF.